Each of the 30 T cell receptor beta chains below was sequenced from the same sample in a study of T cell changes during pregnancy in multiple sclerosis. TCRdb keeps only in-frame clones here, not all; method: immunoSEQ multiplex PCR. The sample yields roughly 40,000 clones, about 91% seen once. Sequencing was performed on CD4+ T cells from peripheral blood mononuclear cells, taken before pregnancy. The receptors here all came from a female donor with multiple sclerosis, enrolled in a pregnancy study.

This clone was counted between two and nine times. The chain has TRBV5-4 and TRBJ2-1; 7 bases line up with TRBD1. The CDR3 is made up of 16 amino acids. Trimming at V came to 4 bases and at J to 4 bases, leaving 11 bases not matched to a gene. Germline values: CDR1 SGHNT, CDR2 YYREEE (reference sequence). The CDR3 region is CASSRAGGVTYNEQFF. CDR3 nucleotide sequence: TGTGCCAGCAGCCGTGCAGGGGGAGTCACTTACAATGAGCAGTTCTTC.

This clone was seen only once. The V call is TRBV5-4, the J call TRBJ1-3; D gene uncertain. The CDR3 extends over 14 amino acids. V lost 0 bases, J lost 0 bases, and 4 bases lay in between. Germline CDR1 is SGHNT and CDR2 is YYREEE (reference sequence). CDR3 residues: CASSLASSGNTIYF. Here the CDR3 DNA reads TGTGCCAGCAGCTTGGCCAGCTCTGGAAACACCATATATTTT.

This chain uses TRBV7-2 with TRBJ1-2; D gene unclear. The CDR3 runs to 13 residues. Germline loops: CDR1 SGHTA, CDR2 FQGNSA. The V and J ends lost 4 bases and 1 base respectively, with 7 bases between them. The CDR3 region is CASSSGFNYGYTF. The CDR3 DNA is TGTGCCAGCAGCTCCGGGTTTAACTATGGCTACACCTTC.

The chain recombines TRBV10-3 with TRBJ2-2; TRBD2 agrees at 7 bases. CDR1 and CDR2 from the germline V gene are ENHRY and SYGVKD. This CDR3 is 16 amino acids long. J lost 5 bases, V lost 0 bases, and 6 bases had no gene match. The CDR3 region has the DNA TGTGCCATCAGTGAGTCCGCGGGAGAGTGGACCGGGGAGCTGTTTTTT. Translation gives CAISESAGEWTGELFF.

The V gene is TRBV4-2, the J gene TRBJ2-1; 8 bases are a match to TRBD2. Germline V gene sequence: CDR1 LGHNA, CDR2 YNFKEQ. Losses at the gene ends were 0 bases for V and 6 bases for J; bases not matched to a gene: 7. This CDR3 spans 16 amino acids. CDR3 in amino acids: CASSQDNGRAVNEQFF. The CDR3 DNA reads TGTGCCAGCAGCCAAGATAACGGGAGGGCCGTCAATGAGCAGTTCTTC.

This chain uses TRBV29-1 with TRBJ2-7; D is perhaps TRBD2 (6 bases). The CDR3 runs 14 residues. Germline V lookup: CDR1 SQVTM, CDR2 ANQGSEA. Trimming stripped 4 bases from V and 4 bases from J, with 17 bases between. The DNA of the CDR3 is TGCAGCGTTGCGAAGCGACTAGGGGCGTACGAGCAGTACTTC. It yields the protein CSVAKRLGAYEQYF.

The V call is TRBV19, the J call TRBJ1-1; D is unclear. The CDR3 extends over 12 amino acids. In germline, CDR1 is LNHDA, CDR2 SQIVND (reference sequence). V dropped 7 bases and J dropped 0 bases, with 6 bases sitting between them. CDR3 nucleotide sequence: TGTGCCAGTACAAAAATGAACACTGAAGCTTTCTTT. Translating it yields CASTKMNTEAFF.

This clone has just one count. The V and J genes are TRBV12-5 and TRBJ1-1, with D perhaps matching TRBD1 (5 bases). Germline assignment: CDR1 LGHNT and CDR2 FRNRAP. Trimming pared 3 bases from V and 6 bases from J, leaving 20 bases between. CDR3 size: 16 residues. The CDR3 coding sequence is TGTGCTAGTGGTTTCCACCACGGGGGGGGTCTTGCTGAAGCTTTCTTT. Encoded protein: CASGFHHGGGLAEAFF.

The V and J genes are TRBV6-5 and TRBJ2-7; 13 positions match TRBD2. V trimming: 4 bases; J trimming: 9 bases; junction bases outside the gene matches: 3. CDR3 size: 13 residues. Germline CDR1 and CDR2: MNHEY and SVGAGI. This CDR3 reads CASSWGTSGVQYF. For the CDR3, the DNA is TGTGCCAGCAGTTGGGGGACTAGCGGGGTGCAGTACTTC.

The rearrangement uses TRBV2 and TRBJ2-1, with a possible D match to TRBD1 (5 bases). CDR3 length: 15 amino acids. Trimming shortened V by 0 bases and J by 5 bases, and 11 bases separated the two germline ends. Germline values: CDR1 SNHLY, CDR2 FYNNEI. Here the CDR3 reads CASSEAGASDNEQFF. The CDR3 nucleotides read TGTGCCAGCAGTGAAGCAGGGGCTTCTGACAATGAGCAGTTCTTC.

The V call is TRBV6-5, the J call TRBJ1-6; D might be TRBD1 (5 bases). Germline loops: CDR1 MNHEY, CDR2 SVGAGI. The CDR3 is 13 residues long. V was trimmed by 11 bases and J by 5 bases, leaving 13 bases between them. The CDR3 reads CAVLSRDNSPLHF. Here the CDR3 DNA reads TGTGCCGTTCTCTCCAGGGATAATTCACCCCTCCACTTT.

The V and J genes are TRBV2 and TRBJ1-2; 9 bases match TRBD1. V lost 7 bases to trimming and J lost 0 bases; unmatched junction nucleotides: 6. Germline values: CDR1 SNHLY, CDR2 FYNNEI. CDR3 size: 15 residues. For the CDR3, the DNA is TGTGCCAGCAACCCCGGGACAGGGCCTAACTATGGCTACACCTTC. Translating it yields CASNPGTGPNYGYTF.

The chain uses TRBV7-2 and TRBJ2-3; 8 positions match TRBD2. Germline V gives CDR1 SGHTA, CDR2 FQGNSA. The V segment lost 5 bases and the J segment 14 bases; nucleotides outside the gene matches: 12. The CDR3 is made up of 13 amino acids. The CDR3 nucleotides read TGTGCCAGCAGCCTCGGGGGGGTAACTCGTTGGTATTTT. Translated, it gives CASSLGGVTRWYF.

This rearrangement joins TRBV13 to TRBJ2-7; D might be TRBD2 (5 bases). This CDR3 is built from 13 residues. CDR1 is PRHDT and CDR2 is FYEKMQ in the germline V gene (reference sequence). V was trimmed by 5 bases and J by 2 bases, leaving 10 bases between them. CDR3: CASSPGNTYEQYF. The DNA of the CDR3 is TGTGCCAGCAGCCCGGGAAATACCTACGAGCAGTACTTC.

V is TRBV4-3 and J is TRBJ2-1; 15 bases are shared with TRBD2. Germline assignment: CDR1 LGHNA and CDR2 YSLEER. Losses at the gene ends were 0 bases for V and 12 bases for J; bases not matched to a gene: 12. This CDR3 spans 18 amino acids. The CDR3 reads CASSQELRGGLAGGRQFF. In nucleotides, the CDR3 is TGCGCCAGCAGCCAAGAGCTCCGGGGAGGACTAGCGGGAGGGCGGCAGTTCTTC.

This chain joins TRBV7-2 and TRBJ2-3; D might be TRBD2 (5 bases). Trimming pared 4 bases from V and 9 bases from J, leaving 14 bases between. The CDR3 totals 13 residues. Germline V gene lookup returns CDR1 SGHTA and CDR2 FQGNSA. The CDR3 DNA sequence: TGTGCCAGCAGCTCGAATCTCCCGGGGACGCAGTATTTT. Translating gives CASSSNLPGTQYF.

This chain joins TRBV2 and TRBJ2-7; TRBD2 matches 8 bases. With 6 bases clipped from V and 2 bases from J, the junction kept 3 bases outside the gene matches. CDR1 is SNHLY and CDR2 is FYNNEI in the germline V gene. This CDR3 comprises 13 residues. CDR3 nucleotides: TGTGCCAGCAGGATTAGCGGGACCTACGAGCAGTACTTC. It codes for CASRISGTYEQYF. Variable domain in full (rest from reference TRBV2 and TRBJ2-7): EPEVTQTPSHQVTQMGQEVILRCVPISNHLYFYWYRQILGQKVEFLVSFYNNEISEKSEIFDDQFSVERPDGSNFTLKIRSTKLEDSAMYFCASRISGTYEQYFGPGTRLTVT.

The rearrangement uses TRBV6-6 and TRBJ2-7; D perhaps matches TRBD1 (6 bases). Trimming pared 7 bases from V and 1 base from J, leaving 14 bases between. Germline-derived CDR1 and CDR2 are MNHNY and SVGAGI (reference sequence). There are 14 residues in the CDR3. As DNA, the CDR3 is TGTGCCAGCACCCACTCGACAGGTTCCTACGAGCAGTACTTC. Encoded protein: CASTHSTGSYEQYF.

V gene TRBV2 combines with J gene TRBJ2-2; 7 nucleotides match TRBD2. This CDR3 has 14 amino acids. CDR1 SNHLY and CDR2 FYNNEI come from the germline V gene. V lost 6 bases and J lost 5; bases outside the gene matches: 6. The DNA of the CDR3 is TGTGCCAGCAGGAATCGACTAGCTACCGGGGAGCTGTTTTTT. Translation gives CASRNRLATGELFF. The whole variable domain, filled in from reference TRBV2 and TRBJ2-2, reads EPEVTQTPSHQVTQMGQEVILRCVPISNHLYFYWYRQILGQKVEFLVSFYNNEISEKSEIFDDQFSVERPDGSNFTLKIRSTKLEDSAMYFCASRNRLATGELFFGEGSRLTVL.

The CDR3 coding sequence is TGTGCCAGCAGTGAAGCAGTAGGGGCGCCCGGAAACACCATATATTTT. Translating gives CASSEAVGAPGNTIYF. The genes are TRBV6-1 and TRBJ1-3, with TRBD1 as a possible D gene (5 bases). Trimming pared 0 bases from V and 4 bases from J, leaving 13 bases between. This CDR3 has 16 amino acids. Germline V lookup: CDR1 MNHNS, CDR2 SASEGT.

The rearrangement uses TRBV6-5 and TRBJ2-7; 9 bases agree with TRBD1. This CDR3 region has 13 residues. Trimming at V came to 8 bases and at J to 6 bases, leaving 8 bases not matched to a gene. Germline V gives CDR1 MNHEY, CDR2 SVGAGI. CDR3 in amino acids: CASATGGASEQYF. The CDR3 nucleotides are TGTGCCAGCGCTACAGGGGGCGCTTCCGAGCAGTACTTC.

J is TRBJ1-2 and V is TRBV7-8; no clear D gene. V lost 0 bases and J lost 4, with 9 bases in between. CDR1 SGHVS and CDR2 FQNEAQ come from the germline V gene. The CDR3 totals 14 residues. CDR3 nucleotides: TGTGCCAGCAGCTTAGCAGACACCCTCTATGGCTACACCTTC. It is translated as CASSLADTLYGYTF.

V and J are TRBV9 and TRBJ2-2; 8 bases are shared with TRBD2. The CDR3 spans 19 residues. With 0 bases clipped from V and 7 bases from J, the junction kept 17 bases outside the gene matches. The germline gives CDR1 SGDLS, CDR2 YYNGEE. CDR3 sequence: CASSVAGGLSGGIIGELFF. The CDR3 nucleotides are TGTGCCAGCAGCGTAGCGGGCGGTTTATCGGGAGGGATTATCGGGGAGCTGTTTTTT.

The CDR3 nucleotides read TGTGCCAGCAGTGAAAGACAGGGGGCTGGCTACACCTTC. Translation gives CASSERQGAGYTF. The chain joins TRBV2 to TRBJ1-2; TRBD1 aligns across 10 bases. Unmatched junction bases numbered 1, after V lost 2 bases and J lost 7 bases. The CDR3 runs to 13 residues. Germline V CDR1 and CDR2: SNHLY, FYNNEI.

The CDR3 bases are TGTGCCAGCAGTTTATTCCCGGTCCCGATCTCCTACGAGCAGTACTTC. The encoded protein is CASSLFPVPISYEQYF. J is TRBJ2-7 and V is TRBV27, with no clear D. Trimming shortened V by 1 base and J by 0 bases, and 13 bases separated the two germline ends. Germline CDR1 MNHEY, CDR2 SMNVEV (reference sequence). The CDR3 is 16 amino acids.

The chain carries TRBV5-6 and TRBJ2-1; 7 bases are a match to TRBD2. Germline loops: CDR1 SGHDT, CDR2 YYEEEE. V was clipped by 6 bases and J by 0 bases; unmatched bases: 12. This CDR3 contains 17 residues. In nucleotides, the CDR3 is TGTGCCAGCACCTTACTACGAGCGGGAAGCTCCTACAATGAGCAGTTCTTC. This gives the protein CASTLLRAGSSYNEQFF.

This clone was counted only a few times. This chain joins TRBV19 and TRBJ1-1; D gene ambiguous. With 5 bases removed from V and 1 base from J, the gap between germline ends came to 11 bases. This CDR3 contains 14 residues. The germline gives CDR1 LNHDA, CDR2 SQIVND (reference sequence). DNA of the CDR3: TGTGCCAGTAGTCGCGGAGGAGCGAACACTGAAGCTTTCTTT. It encodes CASSRGGANTEAFF.

The chain combines TRBV2 with TRBJ2-5; no clear D gene. From germline, CDR1 is SNHLY and CDR2 FYNNEI. The CDR3 sequence is 14 residues long. V was shortened by 5 bases and J by 5 bases, with 15 bases between the two germline ends. CDR3 DNA sequence: TGTGCCAGCAGTAGATCTCCGGAGCAGGAGACCCAGTACTTC. Translation: CASSRSPEQETQYF.

This chain joins TRBV5-1 and TRBJ1-5; the D is unclear. V was pared by 0 bases and J by 11 bases, with 12 bases between. Per germline, CDR1 SGHRS and CDR2 YFSETQ. The CDR3 length is 13 residues. In nucleotides, the CDR3 is TGCGCCAGCAGCTTGGACGGGGTTAGGGCCCAGCATTTT. Protein product: CASSLDGVRAQHF.

The rearrangement uses TRBV7-2 and TRBJ2-7, with 11 bases that match TRBD2. Germline-derived CDR1 and CDR2 are SGHTA and FQGNSA. The trim removed 2 bases at V and 5 bases at J, leaving 11 bases unmatched. There are 17 residues in the CDR3. The CDR3: CASSLPIFSGRANEQYF. As DNA, the CDR3 is TGTGCCAGCAGCTTACCCATTTTTAGCGGGAGGGCTAACGAGCAGTACTTC.